The 8 T cell receptor beta chains below all came from one sample that was sequenced in a study of shared clonotypes between healthy human individuals. Assay: immunoSEQ multiplex PCR; the TCRdb copy retains only in-frame clones and omits some. The top ten hold about 0.52% of the sample, which has over a million clones, approximately 80% seen once. The sequencing sample was made of memory CD4+ T cells from PBMCs. Subset specified: CD45RA-negative fraction. These receptors originate from a man aged 18 to 30 in good health. Some clones in this sample may be carry-over from other donors' samples.

The chain carries TRBV30 and TRBJ1-1; D call uncertain. The CDR3 sequence is 11 residues long. Between the trimmed V and J ends, which lost 3 bases and 11 bases, there was a span of 13 bases. In germline, CDR1 is GTSNPN, CDR2 SVGIG (reference sequence). CDR3 in amino acids: CAWRLGHSAFF. CDR3 bases: TGTGCCTGGAGGTTAGGGCATAGCGCTTTCTTT.

This sequence joins TRBV23-1 and TRBJ1-5, with a possible D match to TRBD1 (6 bases). TRBV23-1 is reported as an ORF; its role is uncertain. The length of the CDR3 is 19 residues. The germline V and J ends were trimmed by 4 bases and 0 bases, with 22 bases remaining between them. CDR3 in amino acids: CASSRSQVGGTYSNQPQHF. The CDR3 bases are TGCGCCAGCAGTCGCTCACAGGTGGGGGGCACCTATAGCAATCAGCCCCAGCATTTT.

Points on this clone: One end of the junction is discordant with germline, which a read error may explain. V usage is TRBV5-1 and J usage is TRBJ1-1, with 7 bases lining up with TRBD1. The CDR3 covers 15 residues. Germline lookup yields CDR1 SGHRS and CDR2 YFSETQ. CDR3 in DNA: TGCGCCAGCAGCTCCATCCCACAGGGGAACGCTGAAGCTTTCTTT. Its translation: CASSSIPQGNAEAFF.

As to this clone: Other nucleotide sequences from this sample produce the same CDR3. The rearrangement joins TRBV5-1 to TRBJ2-1; 8 nucleotides match TRBD1. Germline assignment: CDR1 SGHRS and CDR2 YFSETQ. V shed 3 bases, J shed 0 bases, and the junction held 2 bases outside the gene matches. The CDR3 runs to 15 residues. CDR3: CASSSGQGSYNEQFF. DNA of the CDR3: TGCGCCAGCAGCTCAGGACAGGGCTCCTACAATGAGCAGTTCTTC. Full variable domain (missing parts from reference TRBV5-1 and TRBJ2-1): KAGVTQTPRYLIKTRGQQVTLSCSPISGHRSVSWYQQTPGQGLQFLFEYFSETQRNKGNFPGRFSGRQFSNSRSEMNVSTLELGDSALYLCASSSGQGSYNEQFFGPGTRLTVL.

This chain connects TRBV19 to TRBJ2-7; possibly TRBD1 or TRBD2 for D (7 bases each). Germline V gives CDR1 LNHDA, CDR2 SQIVND (reference sequence). Trimming cost V 7 bases and J 4 bases, with 14 bases left between them. This CDR3 is built from 13 residues. CDR3 sequence: CASKGGGSYEQYF. CDR3 nucleotide sequence: TGTGCCAGTAAAGGGGGCGGGAGTTACGAGCAGTACTTC.

The CDR3 nucleotides read TGTGCCAGTAGCCGGGGTAGCGGCTCCTACGAGCAGTACTTC. This encodes CASSRGSGSYEQYF. The J gene is TRBJ2-7, the V gene TRBV19, with D perhaps TRBD2 (6 bases). V gave up 6 bases and J gave up 0 bases, with 12 bases separating them. Germline V gives CDR1 LNHDA, CDR2 SQIVND (reference sequence). This CDR3 is built from 14 residues.

The rearrangement joins TRBV5-4 to TRBJ2-1; 14 nucleotides match TRBD2. The CDR3 runs to 15 residues. Germline trimming cut 4 bases from V and 8 bases from J; bases unmatched to any gene: 5. Germline V gene data show CDR1 as SGHNT and CDR2 as YYREEE (reference sequence). The CDR3 nucleotides read TGTGCCAGCAGCAGGGGACTAGCGGGAGTCTATGAGCAGTTCTTC. Translated, it gives CASSRGLAGVYEQFF.

The CDR3 is CASSLNGAQPSEQYF. The CDR3 region has the DNA TGCGCCAGCAGCTTGAATGGGGCGCAACCGTCCGAGCAGTACTTC. The chain is built from TRBV5-1 and TRBJ2-7, with D possibly matching TRBD1 (5 bases). V was pared by 1 base and J by 6 bases, with 17 bases between. Germline assignment: CDR1 SGHRS and CDR2 YFSETQ. The CDR3 consists of 15 residues.